The 7 T cell receptor beta chains below were found in one sample sequenced in a study of T cell repertoires in cytomegalovirus infection. TCRdb called the reads again in MiXCR, with one record for every CDR3 protein. The sample has around 740,000 distinct CDR3 sequences, approximately 40% seen once. Sequenced input: PBMCs. The receptors originated from a human donor in good health (CMV status not recorded). Some clones in this sample may be carry-over from other donors' samples.

The rearrangement joins TRBV5-5 to TRBJ2-3, with a weak D call TRBD2 (6 bases). V lost 1 base, J lost 14 bases, and 14 bases lay in between. The CDR3 is made up of 12 amino acids. Germline loops: CDR1 SGHKS, CDR2 YYEKEE (reference sequence). This chain's CDR3 is CASSLSPPGLYF. The CDR3 coding sequence is TGTGCCAGCAGCTTGTCCCCCCCGGGACTGTATTTT.

The V gene is TRBV7-2, the J gene TRBJ1-3; D remains ambiguous. CDR3 size: 16 residues. Trimming shortened V by 0 bases and J by 0 bases, and 9 bases separated the two germline ends. Germline CDR1 SGHTA, CDR2 FQGNSA. For the CDR3, the DNA is TGTGCCAGCAGCTTAGCGGGAGTAAACTCTGGAAACACCATATATTTT. Amino acid sequence: CASSLAGVNSGNTIYF.

The J gene is TRBJ1-4, the V gene TRBV12-3 or TRBV12-4; 7 bases match TRBD1. This CDR3 contains 13 residues. The trim removed 3 bases at V and 8 bases at J, leaving 3 bases unmatched. In DNA, the CDR3 is TGTGCCAGCAGTTTCACAGGGGACGAAAAACTGTTTTTT. Protein product: CASSFTGDEKLFF.

This clonotype has more than one count but fewer than ten. The chain recombines TRBV6-5 with TRBJ1-2, with TRBD1 identical over 7 bases. V lost 4 bases to trimming and J lost 3 bases; unmatched junction nucleotides: 5. Germline V lookup: CDR1 MNHEY, CDR2 SVGAGI. The CDR3 has 14 amino acids. DNA of the CDR3: TGTGCCAGCAGTTCAGCAGGGGGGGACTATGGCTACACCTTC. Protein: CASSSAGGDYGYTF.

The chain has TRBV28 and TRBJ1-1, with D tentatively TRBD1 (5 bases). CDR1 and CDR2 from the germline V gene are MDHEN and SYDVKM. V was cut by 5 bases and J by 5 bases, with 18 bases left in between. The CDR3 has 15 amino acids. DNA of the CDR3: TGTGCCAGCAGTCCCGGGCCCAGGGCGGGGACTGAAGCTTTCTTT. Translation gives CASSPGPRAGTEAFF.

A few counts support this clonotype. The chain carries TRBV11-2 and TRBJ2-1; 8 bases agree with TRBD2. V dropped 5 bases and J dropped 7; count of bases not matched to a gene: 10. From germline, CDR1 is SGHAT and CDR2 FQNNGV. The CDR3 has 15 amino acids. The CDR3 loop is CASSPWGRGENEQFF. The CDR3, as DNA: TGTGCCAGCAGCCCCTGGGGGCGGGGGGAAAATGAGCAGTTCTTC.

This clonotype has only a few counts. The CDR3 loop reads CASSATSTGGFNEQYF. The CDR3, as DNA: TGTGCCAGCAGTGCCACGTCCACAGGGGGTTTCAACGAGCAGTACTTC. The chain has TRBV6-1 and TRBJ2-7, with 8 bases lining up with TRBD1. Germline values: CDR1 MNHNS, CDR2 SASEGT. With 4 bases clipped from V and 5 bases from J, the junction kept 13 bases outside the gene matches. This CDR3 is built from 16 residues.